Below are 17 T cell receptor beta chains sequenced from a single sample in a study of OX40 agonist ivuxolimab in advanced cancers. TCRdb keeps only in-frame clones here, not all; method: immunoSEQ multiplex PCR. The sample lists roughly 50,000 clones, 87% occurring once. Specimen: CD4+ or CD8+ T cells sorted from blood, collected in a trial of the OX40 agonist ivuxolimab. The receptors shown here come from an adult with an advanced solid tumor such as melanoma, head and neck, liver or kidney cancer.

CDR3 sequence reads: CASSKGAHLNTGELFF. In nucleotides, the CDR3 is TGTGCCAGCAGTAAGGGGGCCCATCTGAACACCGGGGAGCTGTTTTTT. The V and J genes are TRBV11-2 and TRBJ2-2; TRBD1 agrees at 7 bases. Germline V lookup: CDR1 SGHAT, CDR2 FQNNGV. The CDR3 covers 16 residues. V was clipped by 6 bases and J by 1 base; unmatched bases: 8.

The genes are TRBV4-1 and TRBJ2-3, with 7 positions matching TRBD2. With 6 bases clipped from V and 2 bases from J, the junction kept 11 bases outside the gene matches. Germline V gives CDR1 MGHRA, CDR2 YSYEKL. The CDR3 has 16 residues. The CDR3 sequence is CASSLPGGSFTDTQYF. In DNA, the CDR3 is TGCGCCAGCAGTCTCCCCGGCGGGAGTTTCACAGATACGCAGTATTTT.

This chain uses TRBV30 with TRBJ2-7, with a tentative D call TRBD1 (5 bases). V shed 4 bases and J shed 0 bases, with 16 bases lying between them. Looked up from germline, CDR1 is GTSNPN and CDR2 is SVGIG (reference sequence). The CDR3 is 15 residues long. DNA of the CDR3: TGTGCCTGGAATGGCCAGGGTCATCACTCCTACGAGCAGTACTTC. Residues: CAWNGQGHHSYEQYF.

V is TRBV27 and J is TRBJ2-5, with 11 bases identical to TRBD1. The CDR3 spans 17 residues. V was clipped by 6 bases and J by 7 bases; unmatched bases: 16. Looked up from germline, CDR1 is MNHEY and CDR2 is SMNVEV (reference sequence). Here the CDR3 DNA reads TGTGCCAGCAGAGGACAGGGGGCGCGGGGCCCTATGTGGACCCAGTACTTC. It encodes CASRGQGARGPMWTQYF.

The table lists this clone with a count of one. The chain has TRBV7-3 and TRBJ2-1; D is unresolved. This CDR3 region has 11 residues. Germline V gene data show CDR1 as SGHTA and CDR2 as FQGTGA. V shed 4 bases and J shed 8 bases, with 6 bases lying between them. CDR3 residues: CASSSGDEQFF. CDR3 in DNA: TGTGCCAGCAGCTCCGGAGATGAGCAGTTCTTC.

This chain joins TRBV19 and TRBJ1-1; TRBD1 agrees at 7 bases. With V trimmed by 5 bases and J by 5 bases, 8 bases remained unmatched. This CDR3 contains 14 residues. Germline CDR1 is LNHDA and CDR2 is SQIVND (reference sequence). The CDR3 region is CASSQGVRVTEAFF. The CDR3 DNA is TGTGCCAGTAGTCAGGGGGTGAGGGTAACTGAAGCTTTCTTT.

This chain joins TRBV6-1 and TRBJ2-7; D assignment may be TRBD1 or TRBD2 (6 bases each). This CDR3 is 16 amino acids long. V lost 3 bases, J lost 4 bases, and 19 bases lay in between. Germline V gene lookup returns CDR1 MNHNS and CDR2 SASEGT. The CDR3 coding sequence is TGTGCCAGCAGTGACCGCCTCGGGGGCAGGGGTTACGAGCAGTACTTC. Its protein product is CASSDRLGGRGYEQYF.

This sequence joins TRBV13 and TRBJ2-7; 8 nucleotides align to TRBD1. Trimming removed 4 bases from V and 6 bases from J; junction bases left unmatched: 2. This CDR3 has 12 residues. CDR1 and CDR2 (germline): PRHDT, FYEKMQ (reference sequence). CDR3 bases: TGTGCCAGCAGCTCGACAGGGGTCGAGCAGTACTTC. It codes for CASSSTGVEQYF.

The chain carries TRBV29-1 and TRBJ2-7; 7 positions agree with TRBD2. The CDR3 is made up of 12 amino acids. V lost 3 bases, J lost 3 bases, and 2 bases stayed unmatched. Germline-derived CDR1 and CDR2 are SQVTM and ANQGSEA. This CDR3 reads CSVDSGGYEQYF. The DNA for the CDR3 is TGCAGCGTTGATTCGGGGGGCTACGAGCAGTACTTC.

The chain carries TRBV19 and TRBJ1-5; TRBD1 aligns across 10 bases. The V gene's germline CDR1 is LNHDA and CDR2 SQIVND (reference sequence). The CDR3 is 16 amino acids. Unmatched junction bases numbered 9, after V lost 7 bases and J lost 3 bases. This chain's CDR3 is CASITGTGVSNQPQHF. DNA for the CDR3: TGTGCCAGTATTACGGGGACAGGGGTCTCCAATCAGCCCCAGCATTTT.

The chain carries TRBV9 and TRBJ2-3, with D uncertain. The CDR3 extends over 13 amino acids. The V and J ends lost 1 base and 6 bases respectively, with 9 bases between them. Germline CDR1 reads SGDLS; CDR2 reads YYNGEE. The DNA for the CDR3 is TGTGCCAGCAGCGTATGGCAATCGGATACGCAGTATTTT. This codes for CASSVWQSDTQYF.

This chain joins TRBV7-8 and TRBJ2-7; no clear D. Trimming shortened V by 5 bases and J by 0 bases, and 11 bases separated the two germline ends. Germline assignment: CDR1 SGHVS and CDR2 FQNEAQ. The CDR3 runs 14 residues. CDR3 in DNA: TGTGCCAGCAGCCTACAAGGAAGCTCCTACGAGCAGTACTTC. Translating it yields CASSLQGSSYEQYF.

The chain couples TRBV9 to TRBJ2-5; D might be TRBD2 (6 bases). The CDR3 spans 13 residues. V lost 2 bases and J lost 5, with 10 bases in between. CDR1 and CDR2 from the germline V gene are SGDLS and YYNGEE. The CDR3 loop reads CASSVGGAETQYF. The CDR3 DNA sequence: TGTGCCAGCAGCGTCGGGGGAGCGGAGACCCAGTACTTC.

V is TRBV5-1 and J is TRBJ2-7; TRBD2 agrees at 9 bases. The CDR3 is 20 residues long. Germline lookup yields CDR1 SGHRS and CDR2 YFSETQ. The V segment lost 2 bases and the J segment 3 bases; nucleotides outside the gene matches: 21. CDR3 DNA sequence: TGCGCCAGCAGCTTCGACCTGGACAGCATAACCAGCGGGGGGATCTACGAGCAGTACTTC. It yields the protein CASSFDLDSITSGGIYEQYF.

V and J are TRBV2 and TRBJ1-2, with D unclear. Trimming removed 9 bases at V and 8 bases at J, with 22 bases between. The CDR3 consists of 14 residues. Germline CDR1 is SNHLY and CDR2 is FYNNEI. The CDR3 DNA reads TGTGCCAGAGGCGCACTAACCTCCCAATTCGGCTACACCTTC. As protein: CARGALTSQFGYTF.

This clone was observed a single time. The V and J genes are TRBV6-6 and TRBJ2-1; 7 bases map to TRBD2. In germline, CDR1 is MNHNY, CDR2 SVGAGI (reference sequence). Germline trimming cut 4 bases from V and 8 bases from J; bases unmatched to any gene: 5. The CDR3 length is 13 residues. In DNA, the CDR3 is TGTGCCAGCAGTTCGGAGGGGAGGGATGAGCAGTTCTTC. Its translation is CASSSEGRDEQFF.

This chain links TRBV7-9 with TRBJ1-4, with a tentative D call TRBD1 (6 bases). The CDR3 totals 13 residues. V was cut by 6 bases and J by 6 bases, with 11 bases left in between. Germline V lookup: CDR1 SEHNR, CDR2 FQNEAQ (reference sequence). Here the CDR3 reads CASRPGADEKLFF. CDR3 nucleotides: TGTGCCAGCAGACCGGGGGCGGATGAAAAACTGTTTTTT.